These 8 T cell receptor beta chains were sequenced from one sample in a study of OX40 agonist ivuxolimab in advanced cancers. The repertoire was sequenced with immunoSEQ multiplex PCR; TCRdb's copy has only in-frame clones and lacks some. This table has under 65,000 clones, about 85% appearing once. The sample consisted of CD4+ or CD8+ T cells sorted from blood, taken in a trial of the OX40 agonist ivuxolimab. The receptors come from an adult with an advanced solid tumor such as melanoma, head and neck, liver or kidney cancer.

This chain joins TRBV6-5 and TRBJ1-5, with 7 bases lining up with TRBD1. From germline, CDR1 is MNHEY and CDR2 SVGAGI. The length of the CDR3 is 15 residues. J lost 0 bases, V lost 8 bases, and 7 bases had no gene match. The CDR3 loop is CASQGGKNSNQPQHF. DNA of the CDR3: TGTGCCAGCCAGGGGGGGAAAAATAGCAATCAGCCCCAGCATTTT.

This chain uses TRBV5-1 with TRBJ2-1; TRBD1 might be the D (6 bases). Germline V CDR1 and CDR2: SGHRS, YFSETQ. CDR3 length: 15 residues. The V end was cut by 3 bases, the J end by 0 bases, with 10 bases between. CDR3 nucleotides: TGCGCCAGCAGCTCAGACAGGACCTCCTACAATGAGCAGTTCTTC. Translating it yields CASSSDRTSYNEQFF.

The chain's CDR3 is CASSLEGGANYGYTF. In nucleotides, the CDR3 is TGTGCCAGCAGCTTAGAAGGAGGAGCTAACTATGGCTACACCTTC. The chain combines TRBV11-1 with TRBJ1-2, with D hard to call. V was shortened by 1 base and J by 0 bases, with 9 bases between the two germline ends. Germline values: CDR1 SGHAT, CDR2 FQDESV (reference sequence). The CDR3 totals 15 residues.

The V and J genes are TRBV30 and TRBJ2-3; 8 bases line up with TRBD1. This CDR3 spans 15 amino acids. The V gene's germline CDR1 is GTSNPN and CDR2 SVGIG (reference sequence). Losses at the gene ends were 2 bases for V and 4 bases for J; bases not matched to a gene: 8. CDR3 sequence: CAWSTGQGSSDTQYF. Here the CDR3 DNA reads TGTGCCTGGAGTACCGGACAGGGTAGTTCAGATACGCAGTATTTT.

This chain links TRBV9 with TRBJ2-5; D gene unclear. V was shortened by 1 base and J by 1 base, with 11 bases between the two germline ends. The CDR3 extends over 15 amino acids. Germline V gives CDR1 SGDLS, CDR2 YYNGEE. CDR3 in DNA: TGTGCCAGCAGCGTAACCCAACTCGCCCAAGAGACCCAGTACTTC. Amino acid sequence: CASSVTQLAQETQYF.

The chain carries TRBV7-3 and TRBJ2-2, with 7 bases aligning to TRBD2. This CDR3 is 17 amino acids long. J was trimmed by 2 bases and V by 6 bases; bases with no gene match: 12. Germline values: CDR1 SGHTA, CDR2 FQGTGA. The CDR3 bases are TGTGCCAGCAGTTCCCGGCCCGGGACTACCAACACCGGGGAGCTGTTTTTT. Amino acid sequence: CASSSRPGTTNTGELFF.

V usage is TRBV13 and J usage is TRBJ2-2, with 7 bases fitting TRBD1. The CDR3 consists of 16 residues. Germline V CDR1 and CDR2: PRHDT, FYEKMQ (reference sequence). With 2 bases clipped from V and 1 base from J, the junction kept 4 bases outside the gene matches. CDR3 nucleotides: TGTGCCAGCAGCTTACTTAGGACAGGGAACACCGGGGAGCTGTTTTTT. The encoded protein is CASSLLRTGNTGELFF. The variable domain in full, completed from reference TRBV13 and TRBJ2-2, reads AAGVIQSPRHLIKEKRETATLKCYPIPRHDTVYWYQQGPGQDPQFLISFYEKMQSDKGSIPDRFSAQQFSDYHSELNMSSLELGDSALYFCASSLLRTGNTGELFFGEGSRLTVL.

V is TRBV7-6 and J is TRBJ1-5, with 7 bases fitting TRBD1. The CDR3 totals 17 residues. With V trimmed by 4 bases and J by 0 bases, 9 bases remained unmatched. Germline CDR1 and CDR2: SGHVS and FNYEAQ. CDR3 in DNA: TGTGCCAGCAGCTCCGGGACAGCAACTTATAGCAATCAGCCCCAGCATTTT. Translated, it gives CASSSGTATYSNQPQHF.